The present entry profiles one TCR beta chain with its context. In the original workflow: Amplified reference gene primers provided the basis for estimating nucleated cell counts. TCRdb keeps only in-frame clones here, not all; method: immunoSEQ multiplex PCR. The DNA gave D and trimming, while V, J and clone size come from that table. The sample gives about 400,000 clones, around nine tenths of which show up once; roughly 7.2% is in the top ten. Seattle patients were enrolled during active infection and followed longitudinally. The data are from a study of blood T cell repertoires in COVID-19. Study summary: The United States, Italy and Spain supplied acute and convalescent COVID-19 samples. Sample material is recorded as cDNA or gDNA derived from T cells, B-cell-depleted T cells, or PBMCs.

The clonotype originates from a woman aged 55-70 years with COVID-19, enrolled during active disease. Specimen: peripheral blood.

The CDR3 sequence: CAIKDRVNSNQPQHF. DNA of the CDR3: TGTGCCATAAAGGACAGGGTGAATAGCAATCAGCCCCAGCATTTT. The V call is TRBV19, the J call TRBJ1-5, with 8 bases matching TRBD1. With V trimmed by 10 bases and J by 0 bases, 8 bases remained unmatched. Germline assignment: CDR1 LNHDA and CDR2 SQIVND (reference sequence). The CDR3 contains 15 residues.